This entry is about one T cell receptor (beta chain). The data were taken from a study of beta chain features in type 1 diabetes. V lost 5 bases and J lost 1, with 11 bases in between. The CDR3 is 14 residues long. Per germline, CDR1 LNHDA and CDR2 SQIVND (reference sequence). Sequencing targeted expressed TCRB transcripts, as all isolated RNA had been reverse transcribed. Method: immunoSEQ multiplex PCR; TCRdb's copy keeps in-frame clones and lacks some. Of about 140,000 clones in the sample, approximately 9.8% were seen once. The chain couples TRBV19 to TRBJ1-1; D remains unclear. The sequence was obtained from a woman between 35 and 50 years old in good health. Sequencing was performed on central memory CD4+ T cells from blood. CDR3: CASSFRNRNTEAFF. CDR3 coding DNA: TGTGCCAGTAGTTTCCGAAACAGGAACACTGAAGCTTTCTTT. The full variable domain, in which reference TRBV19 and TRBJ1-1 provide the parts outside the CDR3, is DGGITQSPKYLFRKEGQNVTLSCEQNLNHDAMYWYRQDPGQGLRLIYYSQIVNDFQKGDIAEGYSVSREKKESFPLTVTSAQKNPTAFYLCASSFRNRNTEAFFGQGTRLTVV.